This T cell receptor beta chain was sequenced for a study of T cell changes during pregnancy in multiple sclerosis. The V gene's germline CDR1 is SGHVS and CDR2 FNYEAQ. The CDR3 contains 16 residues. V shed 6 bases, J shed 6 bases, and the junction held 10 bases outside the gene matches. Profiled with immunoSEQ multiplex PCR; TCRdb holds only in-frame clones, not every one. Of about 93,000 clones in the sample, approximately 92% were seen once. V is TRBV7-6 and J is TRBJ2-2; 10 bases agree with TRBD2. The clonotype comes from a female donor with multiple sclerosis, enrolled in a pregnancy study. Source: peripheral blood, taken after pregnancy. Written as DNA, the CDR3 is TGTGCCAGCAGGCCTCGGGGGACTAGCGACGCCGGGGAGCTGTTTTTT. Translating it yields CASRPRGTSDAGELFF.